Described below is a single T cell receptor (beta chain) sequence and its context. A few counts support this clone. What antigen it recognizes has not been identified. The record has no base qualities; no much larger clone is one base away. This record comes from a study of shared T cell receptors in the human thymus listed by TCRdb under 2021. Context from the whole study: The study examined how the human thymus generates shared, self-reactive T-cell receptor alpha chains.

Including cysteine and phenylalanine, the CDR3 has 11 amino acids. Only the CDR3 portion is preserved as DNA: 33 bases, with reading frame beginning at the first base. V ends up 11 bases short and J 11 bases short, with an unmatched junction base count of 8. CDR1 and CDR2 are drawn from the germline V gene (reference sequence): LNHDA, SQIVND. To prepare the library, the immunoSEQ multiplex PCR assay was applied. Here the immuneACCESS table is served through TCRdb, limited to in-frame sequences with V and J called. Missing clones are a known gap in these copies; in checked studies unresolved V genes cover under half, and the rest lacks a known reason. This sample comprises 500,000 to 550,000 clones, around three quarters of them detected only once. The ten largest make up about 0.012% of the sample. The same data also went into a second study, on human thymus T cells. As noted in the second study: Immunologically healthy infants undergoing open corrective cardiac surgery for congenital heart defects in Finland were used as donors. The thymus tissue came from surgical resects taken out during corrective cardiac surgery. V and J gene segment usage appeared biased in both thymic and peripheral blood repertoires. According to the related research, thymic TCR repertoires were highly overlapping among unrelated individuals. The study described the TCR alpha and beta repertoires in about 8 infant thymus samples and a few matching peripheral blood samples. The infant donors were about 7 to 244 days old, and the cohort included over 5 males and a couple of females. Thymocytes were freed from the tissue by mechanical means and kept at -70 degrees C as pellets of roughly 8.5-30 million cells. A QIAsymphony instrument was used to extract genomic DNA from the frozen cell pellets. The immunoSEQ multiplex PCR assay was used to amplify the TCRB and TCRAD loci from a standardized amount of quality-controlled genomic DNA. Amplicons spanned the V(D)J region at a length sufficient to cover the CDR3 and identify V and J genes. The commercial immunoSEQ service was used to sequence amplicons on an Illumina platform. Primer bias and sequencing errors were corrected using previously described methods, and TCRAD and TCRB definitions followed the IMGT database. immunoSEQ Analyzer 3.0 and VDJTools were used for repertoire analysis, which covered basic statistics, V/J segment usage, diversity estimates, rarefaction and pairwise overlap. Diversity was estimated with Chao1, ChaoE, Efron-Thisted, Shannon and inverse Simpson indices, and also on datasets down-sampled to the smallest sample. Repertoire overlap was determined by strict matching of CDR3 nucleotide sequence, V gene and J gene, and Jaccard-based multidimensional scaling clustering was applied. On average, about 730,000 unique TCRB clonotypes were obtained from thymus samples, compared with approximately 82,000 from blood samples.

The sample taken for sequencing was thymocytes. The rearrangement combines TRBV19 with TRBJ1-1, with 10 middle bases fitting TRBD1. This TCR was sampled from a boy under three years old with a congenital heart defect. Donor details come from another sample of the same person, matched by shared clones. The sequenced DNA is TGTGCCGGAAGACAGGGGGCGGTCGCTTTCTTT. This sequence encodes CAGRQGAVAFF.